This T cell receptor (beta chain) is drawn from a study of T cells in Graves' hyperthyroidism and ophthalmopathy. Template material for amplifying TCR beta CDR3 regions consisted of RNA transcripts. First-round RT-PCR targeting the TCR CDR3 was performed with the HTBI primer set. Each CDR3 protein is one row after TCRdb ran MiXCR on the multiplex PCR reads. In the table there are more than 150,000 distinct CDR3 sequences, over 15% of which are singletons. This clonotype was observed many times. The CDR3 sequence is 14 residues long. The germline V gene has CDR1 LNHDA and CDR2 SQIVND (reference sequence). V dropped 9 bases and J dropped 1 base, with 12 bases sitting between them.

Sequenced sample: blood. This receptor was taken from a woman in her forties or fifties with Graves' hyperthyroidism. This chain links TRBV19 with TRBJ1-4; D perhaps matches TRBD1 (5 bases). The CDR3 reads CASRRRGTNEKLFF. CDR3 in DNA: TGTGCCAGCCGAAGGAGGGGAACTAATGAAAAACTGTTTTTT. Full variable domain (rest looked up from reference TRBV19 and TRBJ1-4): DGGITQSPKYLFRKEGQNVTLSCEQNLNHDAMYWYRQDPGQGLRLIYYSQIVNDFQKGDIAEGYSVSREKKESFPLTVTSAQKNPTAFYLCASRRRGTNEKLFFGSGTQLSVL.